These 17 T cell receptor beta chains came from one sample sequenced in a study of siplizumab effects on memory and regulatory T cells (dated by TCRdb to between 2018 and 2021). Library method: the immunoSEQ multiplex PCR assay. The table was pulled from immuneACCESS by TCRdb, which kept in-frame rearrangements only. Such tables lose some clones; where checked, under half of the loss comes from unresolved V genes, and the rest has no known cause. This sample has 100,000 to 120,000 clones in its table, and 80% to 95% of those were observed once. The ten largest clones capture approximately 1.2% of the sample. Material for sequencing was CD4+ T cells sorted from blood. The receptors derive from a human donor in good health.

The gene calls are TRBV6-5 and TRBJ1-3, with 7 bases aligning to TRBD1. Germline-derived CDR1 and CDR2 are MNHEY and SVGAGI. The V gene end was trimmed by 1 base and the J gene end by 0 bases; junction bases not matched to a gene: 3. CDR3 length equals 16 residues. The CDR3 DNA sequence: TGTGCCAGCAGTTACTATGGACAGGACTCTGGAAACACCATATATTTT. Amino acid sequence: CASSYYGQDSGNTIYF.

The V call is TRBV14, the J call TRBJ1-1; no clear D. The V end lost 0 bases, the J end lost 0 bases, and 8 bases lay between the germline ends. The germline gives CDR1 SGHDN, CDR2 FVKESK. The CDR3 loop spans 15 amino acids. Here the CDR3 DNA reads TGTGCCAGCAGCCAAGATCCCAGGTTGAACACTGAAGCTTTCTTT. Its translation: CASSQDPRLNTEAFF.

V gene TRBV5-1 combines with J gene TRBJ2-7, with 7 bases that match TRBD2. The CDR3 runs to 15 residues. V shed 0 bases, J shed 9 bases, and the junction held 12 bases outside the gene matches. Germline V gives CDR1 SGHRS, CDR2 YFSETQ. The CDR3 is CASSLGEGRPAGQYF. The CDR3 DNA reads as TGCGCCAGCAGCTTGGGGGAGGGGCGCCCCGCGGGGCAGTACTTC.

This clone has a handful of counts. The sample has other DNA sequences that encode this CDR3 too. The V gene is TRBV5-1, the J gene TRBJ2-7; D is perhaps TRBD2 (6 bases). The V and J ends lost 0 bases and 0 bases respectively, with 10 bases between them. The CDR3 has 15 residues. Germline values: CDR1 SGHRS, CDR2 YFSETQ. CDR3 region: CASSLVAGSSYEQYF. CDR3 sequence (DNA): TGCGCCAGCAGCTTGGTGGCGGGGAGCTCCTACGAGCAGTACTTC.

This chain joins TRBV19 and TRBJ1-1, with TRBD1 as a possible D gene (6 bases). Germline V lookup: CDR1 LNHDA, CDR2 SQIVND (reference sequence). This CDR3 is 14 amino acids long. V dropped 7 bases and J dropped 1 base, with 13 bases sitting between them. The CDR3 spells CASINRETNTEAFF. CDR3 bases: TGTGCCAGTATAAACAGGGAGACGAACACTGAAGCTTTCTTT. Filled out from reference TRBV19 and TRBJ1-1, the complete variable domain reads DGGITQSPKYLFRKEGQNVTLSCEQNLNHDAMYWYRQDPGQGLRLIYYSQIVNDFQKGDIAEGYSVSREKKESFPLTVTSAQKNPTAFYLCASINRETNTEAFFGQGTRLTVV.

CDR3: CASSSTYNEQFF. In DNA, the CDR3 is TGTGCCAGCAGTTCAACCTACAATGAGCAGTTCTTC. The chain employs TRBV28 and TRBJ2-1; D is unclear. This CDR3 has 12 amino acids. CDR1 and CDR2 (germline): MDHEN, SYDVKM. Trimming removed 4 bases at V and 2 bases at J, with 3 bases between.

V and J are TRBV6-6 and TRBJ2-6; D ambiguous. The CDR3 has 15 amino acids. Germline values: CDR1 MNHNY, CDR2 SVGAGI (reference sequence). The V end lost 7 bases, the J end lost 0 bases, and 10 bases lay between the germline ends. The CDR3 is CASTDLHSGANVLTF. CDR3 bases: TGTGCCAGCACCGACCTACACTCTGGGGCCAACGTCCTGACTTTC.

A single count supports this clone. This chain's CDR3 is CASSLTANSYEQYF. The CDR3 DNA sequence: TGTGCCAGCAGTCTGACGGCAAACTCCTACGAGCAGTACTTC. This chain connects TRBV6-4 to TRBJ2-7; D call uncertain. Per the germline V gene, CDR1 is MRHNA and CDR2 is SNTAGT. CDR3 length: 14 residues. Trimming pared 5 bases from V and 0 bases from J, leaving 11 bases between.

The rearrangement joins TRBV18 to TRBJ2-1; 9 bases fit TRBD1. Trimming took 0 bases from V and 3 from J; bases not matched to a gene: 3. The CDR3 has 16 residues. CDR1 KGHSH and CDR2 LQKENI come from the germline V gene. CDR3 coding DNA: TGTGCCAGCTCACCACCGGGACAGGGACTCTACAATGAGCAGTTCTTC. Amino acid sequence: CASSPPGQGLYNEQFF.

This clone appeared once. The chain uses TRBV12-5 and TRBJ2-3; D gene unclear. V was trimmed by 1 base and J by 2 bases, leaving 10 bases between them. Germline CDR1 LGHNT, CDR2 FRNRAP. The CDR3 loop spans 15 amino acids. CDR3 protein: CASGLEYSSTDTQYF. The CDR3 bases are TGTGCTAGTGGTTTGGAGTACAGTTCCACAGATACGCAGTATTTT.

This chain uses TRBV7-2 with TRBJ2-2, with D unresolved. CDR1 and CDR2 (germline): SGHTA, FQGNSA. Trimming cost V 3 bases and J 5 bases, with 7 bases left between them. The CDR3 covers 13 residues. The CDR3 region is CASSFMGTGELFF. In DNA, the CDR3 is TGTGCCAGCAGCTTTATGGGGACCGGGGAGCTGTTTTTT.

The V gene is TRBV18, the J gene TRBJ2-2; D remains ambiguous. The CDR3 spans 17 residues. Germline V gene lookup returns CDR1 KGHSH and CDR2 LQKENI. V gave up 1 base and J gave up 0 bases, with 12 bases separating them. The CDR3 is CASSPLFGGSNTGELFF. Here the CDR3 DNA reads TGTGCCAGCTCACCACTTTTTGGCGGATCGAACACCGGGGAGCTGTTTTTT.

Turning to this clone: One end of the junction is discordant with germline, which a read error may explain. The chain recombines TRBV7-7 with TRBJ2-5; 7 nucleotides line up with TRBD2. This CDR3 has 14 amino acids. Germline V CDR1 and CDR2: SSHAT, FNYEAQ (reference sequence). In DNA form, the CDR3 reads TGTGCTAGCAGCTTAGTCGGCAGGGAGGGGACCCAGTACTTC. Translating gives CASSLVGREGTQYF.

The chain links TRBV11-2 to TRBJ1-2, with D possibly TRBD1 on 6 matching bases. Germline-derived CDR1 and CDR2 are SGHAT and FQNNGV. This CDR3 has 15 residues. V was shortened by 4 bases and J by 7 bases, with 19 bases between the two germline ends. The CDR3 loop reads CASSSISGGRSGYTF. CDR3 bases: TGTGCCAGCAGCTCCATTTCTGGGGGGCGTAGTGGCTACACCTTC.

V gene TRBV18 combines with J gene TRBJ1-2; D perhaps matches TRBD1 (5 bases). With 9 bases removed from V and 4 bases from J, the gap between germline ends came to 18 bases. Germline values: CDR1 KGHSH, CDR2 LQKENI. This CDR3 region has 14 residues. The DNA of the CDR3 is TGTGCCAGTGACAGCACCACTAGGACCTATGGCTACACCTTC. This encodes CASDSTTRTYGYTF.

The chain carries TRBV6-5 and TRBJ1-5; 7 bases line up with TRBD1. Trimming took 6 bases from V and 3 from J; bases not matched to a gene: 5. This CDR3 is built from 14 residues. CDR1 is MNHEY and CDR2 is SVGAGI in the germline V gene. This chain's CDR3 is CASSEQGLNQPQHF. CDR3 DNA sequence: TGTGCCAGCAGCGAACAGGGGCTCAATCAGCCCCAGCATTTT.

The genes are TRBV21-1 and TRBJ1-5; the tabulated D call, TRBD1, remains unverified against the DNA. TRBV21-1 is recorded as a pseudogene. The CDR3 runs to 18 residues. CDR3 bases: TGTGCCAGCAGCCCCCGTCGGACAGGCGAAAACCCCAATCAGCCCCAGCATTTT. Encoded protein: CASSPRRTGENPNQPQHF.